The 9 T cell receptor beta chains presented below share a single source sample, sequenced in a study of blood T cell repertoires in COVID-19. TCRdb's table, derived via immunoSEQ multiplex PCR, lists solely in-frame clones and lacks some. The table records around 100,000 clones, 80% to 90% of them present only once. The material sequenced was peripheral blood. Every receptor here comes from a human donor in a cohort sampled during active COVID-19.

This clone was seen more than once but under ten times. The rearrangement uses TRBV15 and TRBJ2-2; tentative D call: TRBD2 (5 bases). The V end lost 1 base, the J end lost 4 bases, and 10 bases lay between the germline ends. Germline CDR1 reads LNHNV; CDR2 reads YYDKDF (reference sequence). This CDR3 comprises 15 residues. CDR3 DNA sequence: TGTGCCACCAGCAGAGGCGGAGGCGTCACCGGGGAGCTGTTTTTT. This encodes CATSRGGGVTGELFF.

The chain recombines TRBV11-1 with TRBJ1-2; D call uncertain. V was pared by 1 base and J by 10 bases, with 13 bases between. The germline gives CDR1 SGHAT, CDR2 FQDESV (reference sequence). The CDR3 contains 13 residues. CDR3 protein: CASSLGPEDYYTF. CDR3 in DNA: TGTGCCAGCAGCTTAGGCCCAGAGGACTACTACACCTTC.

The chain couples TRBV7-2 to TRBJ2-3; TRBD2 matches 7 bases. CDR1 is SGHTA and CDR2 is FQGNSA in the germline V gene. The CDR3 runs 13 residues. Trimming removed 2 bases from V and 5 bases from J; junction bases left unmatched: 1. The CDR3 sequence: CASSLRGVDTQYF. Written as DNA, the CDR3 is TGTGCCAGCAGCTTACGGGGGGTAGATACGCAGTATTTT.

V gene TRBV7-9 combines with J gene TRBJ1-5; tentatively, D is TRBD1 (5 bases). Between the trimmed V and J ends, which lost 5 bases and 5 bases, there was a span of 10 bases. This CDR3 contains 13 residues. CDR1 SEHNR and CDR2 FQNEAQ come from the germline V gene (reference sequence). The CDR3 loop reads CASSPDSYQPQHF. CDR3 nucleotides: TGTGCCAGCAGCCCCGACAGTTATCAGCCCCAGCATTTT.

The table lists this clone with a count of one. The V call is TRBV10-3, the J call TRBJ2-1, with D unresolved. V was clipped by 0 bases and J by 1 base, with 7 bases between them. This CDR3 region has 15 residues. Germline V gene lookup returns CDR1 ENHRY and CDR2 SYGVKD. The CDR3 DNA sequence: TGTGCCATCAGTGAGTCTGGCGGTTCCTACAATGAGCAGTTCTTC. Residues: CAISESGGSYNEQFF.

The chain couples TRBV6-5 to TRBJ1-5; tentative D call: TRBD1 (6 bases). Per the germline V gene, CDR1 is MNHEY and CDR2 is SVGAGI. The CDR3 has 14 residues. V was clipped by 6 bases and J by 8 bases, with 17 bases between them. CDR3 nucleotide sequence: TGTGCCAGCAGGGGGGGGCGGGAGCGGAAGCCCCAGCATTTT. Protein sequence: CASRGGRERKPQHF.

The chain links TRBV12-3 or TRBV12-4 to TRBJ1-5; no reliable D call. Trimming removed 6 bases at V and 5 bases at J, with 11 bases between. The CDR3 runs 13 residues. CDR3 in DNA: TGTGCCAGCAGCCCGAACAATGATCAGCCCCAGCATTTT. Translating gives CASSPNNDQPQHF.

This chain uses TRBV29-1 with TRBJ2-7; perhaps TRBD2 as D (5 bases). The CDR3 totals 13 residues. V was clipped by 4 bases and J by 1 base, with 11 bases between them. CDR1 is SQVTM, CDR2 ANQGSEA, per germline. The CDR3 reads CSVGLGASYEQYF. DNA of the CDR3: TGCAGCGTTGGATTGGGAGCTTCCTACGAGCAGTACTTC.

Relative to its sample, this clone is medium-sized (0.01 to 0.1%). The chain uses TRBV7-9 and TRBJ1-1, with D hard to call. The V end was cut by 5 bases, the J end by 6 bases, with 16 bases between. Germline lookup yields CDR1 SEHNR and CDR2 FQNEAQ (reference sequence). This CDR3 comprises 14 residues. The CDR3 bases are TGTGCCAGCAGCCCTCCATTGGTAGTCTCTGAAGCTTTCTTT. Amino acids: CASSPPLVVSEAFF.